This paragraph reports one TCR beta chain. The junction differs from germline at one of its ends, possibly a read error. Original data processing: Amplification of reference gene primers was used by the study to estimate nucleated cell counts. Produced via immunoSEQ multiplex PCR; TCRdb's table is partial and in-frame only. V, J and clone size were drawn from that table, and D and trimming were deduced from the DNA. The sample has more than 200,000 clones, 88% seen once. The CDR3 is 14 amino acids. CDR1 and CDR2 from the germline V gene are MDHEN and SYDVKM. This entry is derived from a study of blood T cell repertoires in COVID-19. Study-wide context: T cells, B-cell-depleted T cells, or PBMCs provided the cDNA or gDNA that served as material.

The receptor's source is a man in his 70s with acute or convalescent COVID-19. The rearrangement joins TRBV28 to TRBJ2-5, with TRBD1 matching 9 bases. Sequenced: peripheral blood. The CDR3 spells CAGRSQGARETQYF. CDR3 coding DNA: TGTGCCGGCAGGTCACAGGGGGCCAGGGAGACCCAGTACTTC.